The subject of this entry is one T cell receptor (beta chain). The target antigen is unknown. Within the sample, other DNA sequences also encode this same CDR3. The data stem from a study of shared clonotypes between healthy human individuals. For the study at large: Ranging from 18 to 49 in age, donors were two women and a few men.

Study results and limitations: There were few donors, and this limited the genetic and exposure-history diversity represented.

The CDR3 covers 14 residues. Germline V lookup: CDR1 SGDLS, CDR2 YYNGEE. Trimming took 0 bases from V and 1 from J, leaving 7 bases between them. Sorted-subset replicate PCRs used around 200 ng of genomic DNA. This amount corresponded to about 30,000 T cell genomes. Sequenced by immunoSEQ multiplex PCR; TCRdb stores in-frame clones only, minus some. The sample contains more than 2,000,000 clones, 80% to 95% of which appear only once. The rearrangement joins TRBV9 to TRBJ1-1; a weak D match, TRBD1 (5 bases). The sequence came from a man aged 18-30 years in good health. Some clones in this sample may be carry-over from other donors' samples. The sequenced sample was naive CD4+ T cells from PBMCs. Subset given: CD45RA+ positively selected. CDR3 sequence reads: CASSVVGGNTEAFF. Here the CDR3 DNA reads TGTGCCAGCAGCGTAGTCGGGGGGAACACTGAAGCTTTCTTT.